Listed here is a single T cell receptor beta chain. Random hexamers served to reverse transcribe about 0.45 to 1 ug RNA. MiXCR was run by TCRdb on the immunoSEQ multiplex PCR reads, yielding one entry per CDR3 protein. The sample shows some 63,000 distinct CDR3 sequences, 94% of them seen only once. This sample was included in a study of CD8 T cells in Susac syndrome. Sequencing of TCR beta was carried out in blood CD8+ and CD4+ T cells. Relapsing-remitting disease, either stable or active, was present in the multiple sclerosis controls, who were treatment-naive patients. Negative isolation yielded the CD8+ and CD4+ T cells, while FACS enriched the TEMRA cells. Input material: CD8+ T cells from PBMCs. The receptor's source is a human donor with multiple sclerosis.

CDR3 nucleotide sequence: TGTGCCAGCAGCCCTTTAGGACAGGGCCACCCGGGCGATGAGCAGTTCTTC. Protein: CASSPLGQGHPGDEQFF. V and J are TRBV3-1 and TRBJ2-1, with 8 nucleotides matching TRBD1. The V and J ends lost 4 bases and 8 bases, in that order; junction bases with no gene match: 16. The germline CDR1 and CDR2 sequences are LGHDT and YNNKEL (reference sequence). There are 17 residues in the CDR3.